Below, one T cell receptor beta chain is given with its context. The CDR3 runs 19 residues. V lost 4 bases, J lost 0 bases, and 14 bases stayed unmatched. CDR1 KGHSH and CDR2 LQKENI come from the germline V gene. Each patient supplied 1 to 8 pretreatment and on-treatment samples. Method: immunoSEQ multiplex PCR; TCRdb's copy keeps in-frame clones and lacks some. The sample consists of 70,000 or so clones, roughly nine tenths of them appearing once. The sample belongs to a study of PD-L1 blockade in urothelial cancer. For the study at large: At 3 weeks (second dose) and 6 weeks after starting treatment, blood was analyzed.

The chain is built from TRBV18 and TRBJ2-3; 9 bases are a match to TRBD1. This receptor was identified in a man in his 60s with urothelial cancer. The sample here was PBMCs, taken around atezolizumab (anti-PD-L1) treatment. The CDR3 is CASSLQGARPSTSTDTQYF. Written as DNA, the CDR3 is TGTGCCAGCTCACTACAGGGGGCGAGGCCTTCCACTAGCACAGATACGCAGTATTTT.